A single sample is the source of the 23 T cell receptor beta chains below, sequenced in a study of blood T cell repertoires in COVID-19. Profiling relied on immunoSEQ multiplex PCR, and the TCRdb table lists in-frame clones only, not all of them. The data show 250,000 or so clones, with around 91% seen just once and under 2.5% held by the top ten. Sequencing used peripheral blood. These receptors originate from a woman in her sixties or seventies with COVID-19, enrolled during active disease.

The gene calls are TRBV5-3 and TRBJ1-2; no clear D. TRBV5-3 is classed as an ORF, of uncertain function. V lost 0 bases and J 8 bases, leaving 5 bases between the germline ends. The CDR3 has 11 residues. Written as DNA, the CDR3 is TGTGCCAGAAGCTTGGCGGTGGGCTACACCTTC. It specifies CARSLAVGYTF.

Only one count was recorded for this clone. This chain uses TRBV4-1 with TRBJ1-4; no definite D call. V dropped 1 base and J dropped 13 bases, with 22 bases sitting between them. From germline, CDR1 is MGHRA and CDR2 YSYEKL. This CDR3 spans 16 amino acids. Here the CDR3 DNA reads TGCGCCAGCAGCCAAGCACCCTCCCGGACTTTCATGGGACTGTTTTTT. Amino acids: CASSQAPSRTFMGLFF.

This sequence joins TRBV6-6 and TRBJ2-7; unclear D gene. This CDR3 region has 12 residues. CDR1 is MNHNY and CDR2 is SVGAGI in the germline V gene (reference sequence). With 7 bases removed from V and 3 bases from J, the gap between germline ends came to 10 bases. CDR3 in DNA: TGTGCCAGCACTCCGTCAGGCTACGAGCAGTACTTC. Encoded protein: CASTPSGYEQYF.

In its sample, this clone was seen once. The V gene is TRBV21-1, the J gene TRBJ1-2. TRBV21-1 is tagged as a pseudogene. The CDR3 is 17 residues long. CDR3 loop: CASSKVRGGEGVHGYTF. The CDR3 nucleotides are TGTGCCAGCAGCAAAGTCAGGGGTGGGGAGGGGGTGCATGGCTACACCTTC.

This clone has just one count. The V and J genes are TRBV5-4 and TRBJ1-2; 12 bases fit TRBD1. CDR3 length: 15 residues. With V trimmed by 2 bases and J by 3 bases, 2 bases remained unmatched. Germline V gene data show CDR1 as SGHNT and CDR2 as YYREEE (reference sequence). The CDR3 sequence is CASSFRDRGHYGYTF. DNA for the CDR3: TGTGCCAGCAGCTTCCGGGACAGGGGGCACTATGGCTACACCTTC.

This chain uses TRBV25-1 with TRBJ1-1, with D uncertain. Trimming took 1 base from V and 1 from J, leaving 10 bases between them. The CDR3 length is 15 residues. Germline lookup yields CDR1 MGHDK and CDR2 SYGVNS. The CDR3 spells CASSEFMAGNTEAFF. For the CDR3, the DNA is TGTGCCAGCAGTGAATTTATGGCAGGGAACACTGAAGCTTTCTTT. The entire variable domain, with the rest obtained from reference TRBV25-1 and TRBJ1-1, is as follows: EADIYQTPRYLVIGTGKKITLECSQTMGHDKMYWYQQDPGMELHLIHYSYGVNSTEKGDLSSESTVSRIRTEHFPLTLESARPSHTSQYLCASSEFMAGNTEAFFGQGTRLTVV.

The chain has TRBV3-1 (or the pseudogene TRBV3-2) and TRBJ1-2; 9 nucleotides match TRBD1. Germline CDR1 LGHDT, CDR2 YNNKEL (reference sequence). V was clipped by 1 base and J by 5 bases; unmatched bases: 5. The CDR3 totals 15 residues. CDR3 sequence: CASSQADRGGYGYTF. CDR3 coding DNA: TGTGCCAGCAGCCAAGCGGACAGGGGAGGATATGGCTACACCTTC.

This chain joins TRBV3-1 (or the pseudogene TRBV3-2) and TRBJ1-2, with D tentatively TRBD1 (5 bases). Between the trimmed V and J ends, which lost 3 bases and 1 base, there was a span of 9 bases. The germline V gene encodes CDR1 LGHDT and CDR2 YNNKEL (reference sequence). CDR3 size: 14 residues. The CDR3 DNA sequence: TGTGCCAGCAGCCACCAGGGCTATAACTATGGCTACACCTTC. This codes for CASSHQGYNYGYTF.

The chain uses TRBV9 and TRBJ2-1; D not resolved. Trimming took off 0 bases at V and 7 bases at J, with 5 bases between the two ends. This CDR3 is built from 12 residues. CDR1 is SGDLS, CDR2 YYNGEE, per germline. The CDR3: CASSVESNEQFF. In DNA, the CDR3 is TGTGCCAGCAGCGTAGAGAGTAATGAGCAGTTCTTC.

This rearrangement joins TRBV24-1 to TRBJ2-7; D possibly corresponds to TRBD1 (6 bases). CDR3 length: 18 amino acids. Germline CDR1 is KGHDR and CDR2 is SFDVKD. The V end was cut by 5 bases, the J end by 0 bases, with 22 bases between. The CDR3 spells CATSAPPGAGKDSYEQYF. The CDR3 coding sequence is TGTGCCACCAGTGCTCCCCCAGGGGCCGGGAAAGACTCCTACGAGCAGTACTTC.

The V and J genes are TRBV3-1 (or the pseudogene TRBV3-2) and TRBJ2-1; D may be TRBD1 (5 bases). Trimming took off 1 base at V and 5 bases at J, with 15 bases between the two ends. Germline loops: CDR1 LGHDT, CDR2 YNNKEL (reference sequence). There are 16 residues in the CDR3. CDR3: CASSQAAVRGNNEQFF. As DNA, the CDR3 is TGTGCCAGCAGCCAAGCGGCAGTAAGGGGAAACAATGAGCAGTTCTTC.

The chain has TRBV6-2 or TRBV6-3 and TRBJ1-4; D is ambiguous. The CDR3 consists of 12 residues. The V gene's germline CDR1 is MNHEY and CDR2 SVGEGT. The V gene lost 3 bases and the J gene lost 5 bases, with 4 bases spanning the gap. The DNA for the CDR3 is TGTGCCAGCAGTTATCAGAATGAAAAACTGTTTTTT. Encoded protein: CASSYQNEKLFF.

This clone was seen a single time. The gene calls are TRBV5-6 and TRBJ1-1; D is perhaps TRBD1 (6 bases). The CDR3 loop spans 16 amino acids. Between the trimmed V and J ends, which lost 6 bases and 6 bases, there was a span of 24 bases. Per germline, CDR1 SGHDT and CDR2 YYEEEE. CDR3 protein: CASTTGSPTFNAEAFF. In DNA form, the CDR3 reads TGTGCCAGCACCACAGGGTCGCCTACGTTCAACGCTGAAGCTTTCTTT. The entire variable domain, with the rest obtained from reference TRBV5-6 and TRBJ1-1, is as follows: DAGVTQSPTHLIKTRGQQVTLRCSPKSGHDTVSWYQQALGQGPQFIFQYYEEEERQRGNFPDRFSGHQFPNYSSELNVNALLLGDSALYLCASTTGSPTFNAEAFFGQGTRLTVV.

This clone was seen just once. The CDR3 DNA sequence: TGTGCCAGTAGTATAGATCGGGAGGACACTGAAGCTTTCTTT. This sequence encodes CASSIDREDTEAFF. V gene TRBV19 combines with J gene TRBJ1-1; D ambiguous. This CDR3 has 14 amino acids. Between the trimmed V and J ends, which lost 0 bases and 3 bases, there was a span of 8 bases. Germline V gives CDR1 LNHDA, CDR2 SQIVND (reference sequence).

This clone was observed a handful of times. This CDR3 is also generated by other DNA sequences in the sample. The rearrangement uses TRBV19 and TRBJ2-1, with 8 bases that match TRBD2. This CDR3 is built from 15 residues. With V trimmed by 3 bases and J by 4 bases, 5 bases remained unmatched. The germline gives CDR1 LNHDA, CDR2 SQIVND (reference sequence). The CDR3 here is CASSIAGGRYNEQFF. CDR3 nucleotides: TGTGCCAGTAGTATCGCGGGGGGTCGTTACAATGAGCAGTTCTTC.

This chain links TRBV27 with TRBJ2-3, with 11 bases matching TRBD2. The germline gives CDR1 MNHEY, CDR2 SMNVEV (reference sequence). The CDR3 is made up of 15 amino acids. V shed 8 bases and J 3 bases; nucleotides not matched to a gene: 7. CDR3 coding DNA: TGTGCCAGCCCCCCTAGCGGGGGGCGTACAGATACGCAGTATTTT. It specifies CASPPSGGRTDTQYF.

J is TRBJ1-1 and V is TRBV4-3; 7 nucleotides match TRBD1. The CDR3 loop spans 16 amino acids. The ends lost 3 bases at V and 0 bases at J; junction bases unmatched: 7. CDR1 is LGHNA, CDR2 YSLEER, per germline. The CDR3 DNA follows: TGCGCCAGCAGCCAGGATCCGGACAGGCTGAACACTGAAGCTTTCTTT. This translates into CASSQDPDRLNTEAFF.

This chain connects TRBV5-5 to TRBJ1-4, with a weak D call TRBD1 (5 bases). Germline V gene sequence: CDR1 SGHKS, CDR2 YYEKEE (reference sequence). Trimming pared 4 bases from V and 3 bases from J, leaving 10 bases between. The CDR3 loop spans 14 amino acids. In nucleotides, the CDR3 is TGTGCCAGCAGCCGCGGGGGGGCTAATGAAAAACTGTTTTTT. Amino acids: CASSRGGANEKLFF. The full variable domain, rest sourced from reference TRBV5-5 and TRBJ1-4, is DAGVTQSPTHLIKTRGQQVTLRCSPISGHKSVSWYQQVLGQGPQFIFQYYEKEERGRGNFPDRFSARQFPNYSSELNVNALLLGDSALYLCASSRGGANEKLFFGSGTQLSVL.

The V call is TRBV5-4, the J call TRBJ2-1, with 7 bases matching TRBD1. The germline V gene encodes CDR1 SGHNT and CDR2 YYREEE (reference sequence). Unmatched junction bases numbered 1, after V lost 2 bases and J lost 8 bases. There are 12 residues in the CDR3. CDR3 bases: TGTGCCAGCAGCTTCGACAGGGATGAGCAGTTCTTC. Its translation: CASSFDRDEQFF. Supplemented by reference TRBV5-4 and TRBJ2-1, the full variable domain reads ETGVTQSPTHLIKTRGQQVTLRCSSQSGHNTVSWYQQALGQGPQFIFQYYREEENGRGNFPPRFSGLQFPNYSSELNVNALELDDSALYLCASSFDRDEQFFGPGTRLTVL.

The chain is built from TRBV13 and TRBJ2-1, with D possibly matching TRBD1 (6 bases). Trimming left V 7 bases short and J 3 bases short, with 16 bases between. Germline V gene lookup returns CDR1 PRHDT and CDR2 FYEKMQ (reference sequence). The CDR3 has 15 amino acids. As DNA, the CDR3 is TGTGCCAGCACCGACATCGGACAGCTCTACAATGAGCAGTTCTTC. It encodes CASTDIGQLYNEQFF.

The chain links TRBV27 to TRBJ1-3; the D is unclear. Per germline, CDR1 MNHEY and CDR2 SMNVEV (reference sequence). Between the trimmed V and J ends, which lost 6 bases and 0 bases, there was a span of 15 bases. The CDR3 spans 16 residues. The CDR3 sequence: CASSSNHRGSGNTIYF. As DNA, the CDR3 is TGTGCCAGCAGCTCAAACCACCGGGGCTCTGGAAACACCATATATTTT.

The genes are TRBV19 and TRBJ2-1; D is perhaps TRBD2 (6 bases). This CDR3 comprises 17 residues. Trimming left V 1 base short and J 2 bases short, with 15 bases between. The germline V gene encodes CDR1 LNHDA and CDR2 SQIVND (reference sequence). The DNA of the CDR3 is TGTGCCAGTAGTATAGTAGGGCGGGGCCGGACCTACAATGAGCAGTTCTTC. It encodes CASSIVGRGRTYNEQFF. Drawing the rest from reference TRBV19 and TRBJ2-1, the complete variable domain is DGGITQSPKYLFRKEGQNVTLSCEQNLNHDAMYWYRQDPGQGLRLIYYSQIVNDFQKGDIAEGYSVSREKKESFPLTVTSAQKNPTAFYLCASSIVGRGRTYNEQFFGPGTRLTVL.

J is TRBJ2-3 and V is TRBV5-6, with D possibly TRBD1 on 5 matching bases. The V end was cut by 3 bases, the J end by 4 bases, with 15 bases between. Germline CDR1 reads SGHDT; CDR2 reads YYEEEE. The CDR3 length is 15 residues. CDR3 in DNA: TGTGCCAGCAGCTACCCTTCAGGGATGTCAGATACGCAGTATTTT. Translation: CASSYPSGMSDTQYF.